This T cell receptor beta chain was identified in a study of blood T cells in healthy people across ages. Findings and caveats of the study: Diversity was higher, and naive CD4+ cells more numerous, in long-lived donors than in aged donors. Researchers deemed the diversity estimates from one million T cells underestimates. Naive and antigen-experienced cells could not be conclusively compared, given unsorted PBMCs.

The CDR3 has 15 residues. The junction had 11 bases not matched to a gene; V was cut back by 4 bases and J by 14 bases. Germline values: CDR1 SEHNR, CDR2 FQNEAQ (reference sequence). This clonotype appeared a few times. Antigen specificity is unknown. Through a sample-barcoded 5' primer and a J-beta primer mix, a second PCR was run for about 6 to 11 cycles. A single record per CDR3 protein comes from TCRdb applying MiXCR to the 5' RACE reads. Of 1.5 million to 2 million distinct CDR3 sequences in the sample, 28% were seen once. Sequencing used blood. The receptor was derived from a woman aged 25 to 45 in good health. The V call is TRBV7-9, the J call TRBJ2-1, with TRBD2 matching over 13 bases. CDR3 amino acids: CASSSTSGGLPGEFF. DNA for the CDR3: TGTGCCAGCAGCTCGACTAGCGGGGGGCTCCCGGGGGAGTTCTTC.